The next 25 T cell receptor beta chains were all read from a single sample in a study of Ad26.COV2.S vaccination and SARS-CoV-2 variants. Repertoires were generated with immunoSEQ multiplex PCR, while TCRdb's copy carries only in-frame clones and drops some. In the table there are hundreds of thousands of clones, approximately 90% of which are singletons. Treatment here: approximately 18 received Ad26.COV2.S at low or high dose, single or two shots; several received placebo; per-sample allocation not given. The samples date from day 63 after the first vaccine or placebo injection. The sample in question was peripheral blood, obtained in a trial of Ad26.COV2.S vaccine versus placebo. These receptors were collected from a person aged 18-60 years who received the Ad26.COV2.S COVID-19 vaccine or a placebo.

The V and J genes are TRBV5-5 and TRBJ1-4; perhaps TRBD1 as D (5 bases). The germline CDR1 and CDR2 sequences are SGHKS and YYEKEE (reference sequence). Between the trimmed V and J ends, which lost 5 bases and 5 bases, there was a span of 22 bases. The CDR3 extends over 17 amino acids. CDR3 amino acids: CASSLHPQGSVNEKLFF. As DNA, the CDR3 is TGTGCCAGCAGTTTGCACCCTCAGGGAAGCGTCAATGAAAAACTGTTTTTT.

This chain connects TRBV7-9 to TRBJ2-7, with 7 bases matching TRBD1. The CDR3 is made up of 13 amino acids. V dropped 5 bases and J dropped 5; count of bases not matched to a gene: 6. CDR1 is SEHNR, CDR2 FQNEAQ, per germline (reference sequence). The CDR3 nucleotides read TGTGCCAGCAGCCTCGGGACAGTCCACGAGCAGTACTTC. Translating gives CASSLGTVHEQYF. Full variable domain (rest looked up from reference TRBV7-9 and TRBJ2-7): DTGVSQNPRHKITKRGQNVTFRCDPISEHNRLYWYRQTLGQGPEFLTYFQNEAQLEKSRLLSDRFSAERPKGSFSTLEIQRTEQGDSAMYLCASSLGTVHEQYFGPGTRLTVT.

J is TRBJ2-3 and V is TRBV7-9, with D perhaps being TRBD1 or TRBD2 (6 bases each). The germline CDR1 and CDR2 sequences are SEHNR and FQNEAQ (reference sequence). The CDR3 contains 16 residues. V gave up 1 base and J gave up 5 bases, with 16 bases separating them. CDR3 sequence reads: CASSLDSRGLGDTQYF. Written as DNA, the CDR3 is TGTGCCAGCAGCTTAGACTCACGGGGGCTAGGAGATACGCAGTATTTT. Supplemented by reference TRBV7-9 and TRBJ2-3, the full variable domain reads DTGVSQNPRHKITKRGQNVTFRCDPISEHNRLYWYRQTLGQGPEFLTYFQNEAQLEKSRLLSDRFSAERPKGSFSTLEIQRTEQGDSAMYLCASSLDSRGLGDTQYFGPGTRLTVL.

This chain connects TRBV24-1 to TRBJ2-2, with D unresolved. Germline lookup yields CDR1 KGHDR and CDR2 SFDVKD. This CDR3 region has 13 residues. The V gene lost 6 bases and the J gene lost 1 base, with 5 bases spanning the gap. The CDR3 region is CATSLGNTGELFF. For the CDR3, the DNA is TGTGCCACCAGTCTCGGGAACACCGGGGAGCTGTTTTTT.

V gene TRBV6-5 combines with J gene TRBJ1-4; D uncertain. V was cut by 6 bases and J by 3 bases, with 14 bases left in between. This CDR3 contains 15 residues. Germline assignment: CDR1 MNHEY and CDR2 SVGAGI. As DNA, the CDR3 is TGTGCCAGCAGCCGCTCGGGTGGTTCTAATGAAAAACTGTTTTTT. Translation gives CASSRSGGSNEKLFF.

With respect to this clone: Other nucleotide sequences from this sample produce the same CDR3. The chain combines TRBV29-1 with TRBJ2-3, with D hard to call. The length of the CDR3 is 11 residues. Germline V lookup: CDR1 SQVTM, CDR2 ANQGSEA. Between the trimmed V and J ends, which lost 1 base and 4 bases, there was a span of 3 bases. CDR3 protein: CSVEGPDTQYF. CDR3 DNA sequence: TGCAGCGTTGAAGGTCCAGATACGCAGTATTTT.

This clone was observed a few times. This chain uses TRBV7-2 with TRBJ1-5; D not certain. Between the trimmed V and J ends, which lost 1 base and 2 bases, there was a span of 9 bases. This CDR3 contains 15 residues. Germline CDR1 SGHTA, CDR2 FQGNSA. CDR3 DNA: TGTGCCAGCAGCTTAGGGTCAAGGGGCAATCAGCCCCAGCATTTT. Its protein product is CASSLGSRGNQPQHF.

This sequence joins TRBV9 and TRBJ2-1, with a possible D match to TRBD2 (5 bases). The CDR3 is made up of 12 amino acids. CDR1 and CDR2 from the germline V gene are SGDLS and YYNGEE. Trimming removed 0 bases from V and 10 bases from J, with 8 bases in between. The CDR3 DNA reads TGTGCCAGCAGCGTAGGGGAGCGGGAGCAGTTCTTC. Protein sequence: CASSVGEREQFF.

A single count supports this clone. This chain links TRBV18 with TRBJ1-1; TRBD1 aligns across 9 bases. Looked up from germline, CDR1 is KGHSH and CDR2 is LQKENI. V lost 3 bases and J lost 7; bases outside the gene matches: 9. The CDR3 covers 15 residues. This CDR3 is CASSPIALDRGEAFF. CDR3 coding DNA: TGTGCCAGCTCACCGATAGCCCTGGACAGGGGTGAAGCTTTCTTT.

This chain connects TRBV6-8 to TRBJ2-4; D is perhaps TRBD2 (5 bases). V was shortened by 2 bases and J by 3 bases, with 17 bases between the two germline ends. CDR3 length: 17 amino acids. CDR1 and CDR2 (germline): MNHGY, SAAAGT. The CDR3 DNA follows: TGTGCCAGCAGTTACGGGGAGCGACGCTATGTCAAAAACATTCAGTACTTC. It specifies CASSYGERRYVKNIQYF.

V is TRBV6-6 and J is TRBJ2-6; D is unresolved. The CDR3 spans 16 residues. V lost 0 bases and J 0 bases, leaving 6 bases between the germline ends. Per the germline V gene, CDR1 is MNHNY and CDR2 is SVGAGI (reference sequence). For the CDR3, the DNA is TGTGCCAGCAGTTACTCCGGCGTCTCTGGGGCCAACGTCCTGACTTTC. Translated, it gives CASSYSGVSGANVLTF.

V is TRBV10-3 and J is TRBJ2-7; D may be TRBD1 or TRBD2 (5 bases each). Germline CDR1 ENHRY, CDR2 SYGVKD. The V end lost 11 bases, the J end lost 6 bases, and 23 bases lay between the germline ends. The CDR3 contains 14 residues. CDR3 protein: CAARGTLVTSEQYF. The CDR3 DNA sequence: TGTGCCGCTCGAGGGACGCTCGTTACTAGCGAGCAGTACTTC.

This clone was counted a few times. V and J are TRBV7-8 and TRBJ1-6; unclear D gene. CDR1 and CDR2 (germline): SGHVS, FQNEAQ. V dropped 2 bases and J dropped 10 bases, with 3 bases sitting between them. This CDR3 comprises 11 residues. In DNA form, the CDR3 reads TGTGCCAGCAGCTTACAATCACCCCTCCACTTT. This sequence encodes CASSLQSPLHF.

This chain uses TRBV5-8 with TRBJ2-3, with a tentative D call TRBD2 (6 bases). V lost 3 bases and J lost 0, with 11 bases in between. This CDR3 is 15 amino acids long. In germline, CDR1 is SGHTS, CDR2 YDEGEE. CDR3 region: CASSYAEGSTDTQYF. The CDR3 nucleotides are TGTGCCAGCAGCTACGCGGAGGGAAGCACAGATACGCAGTATTTT.

This chain connects TRBV19 to TRBJ2-7; 15 nucleotides line up with TRBD2. Trimming cost V 5 bases and J 6 bases; bases outside gene matches: 2. Germline V lookup: CDR1 LNHDA, CDR2 SQIVND (reference sequence). The CDR3 runs 14 residues. CDR3 DNA: TGTGCCAGTAGTCCGGGACTAGCGGGAGGCGAGCAGTACTTC. Encoded protein: CASSPGLAGGEQYF.

The chain is built from TRBV2 and TRBJ2-7, with D possibly being TRBD1 (5 bases). V was cut by 4 bases and J by 3 bases, with 13 bases left in between. The length of the CDR3 is 14 residues. Germline V lookup: CDR1 SNHLY, CDR2 FYNNEI. The CDR3 bases are TGTGCCAGCAGTGGGGGTCAGGGCGTCTACGAGCAGTACTTC. This sequence encodes CASSGGQGVYEQYF.

This CDR3 reads CASRRGLSYNEQFF. CDR3 bases: TGTGCCAGCAGGAGGGGGCTCTCCTACAATGAGCAGTTCTTC. The V call is TRBV6-5, the J call TRBJ2-1; 7 positions match TRBD1. J was trimmed by 0 bases and V by 6 bases; bases with no gene match: 2. The CDR3 runs to 14 residues. Germline lookup yields CDR1 MNHEY and CDR2 SVGAGI.

The chain employs TRBV7-6 and TRBJ2-5; 9 bases match TRBD1. The length of the CDR3 is 18 residues. Germline CDR1 is SGHVS and CDR2 is FNYEAQ. With 3 bases clipped from V and 1 base from J, the junction kept 12 bases outside the gene matches. The CDR3 sequence is CASSLDKSGQGVQETQYF. The CDR3 DNA sequence: TGTGCCAGCAGCTTGGACAAGTCGGGACAGGGCGTCCAAGAGACCCAGTACTTC. Based on the CDR3 plus reference TRBV7-6 and TRBJ2-5, the full variable domain is GAGVSQSPRYKVTKRGQDVALRCDPISGHVSLYWYRQALGQGPEFLTYFNYEAQQDKSGLPNDRFSAERPEGSISTLTIQRTEQRDSAMYRCASSLDKSGQGVQETQYFGPGTRLLVL.

The chain couples TRBV7-2 to TRBJ1-3; the D is unclear. The V gene lost 5 bases and the J gene lost 4 bases, with 15 bases spanning the gap. The germline CDR1 and CDR2 sequences are SGHTA and FQGNSA. The CDR3 length is 15 residues. Here the CDR3 DNA reads TGTGCCAGCAGCCCCCACTCAGAGACAGGAAACACCATATATTTT. Its translation: CASSPHSETGNTIYF.

This sequence joins TRBV7-3 and TRBJ2-1; TRBD1 matches 8 bases. Germline-derived CDR1 and CDR2 are SGHTA and FQGTGA. The length of the CDR3 is 15 residues. The junction had 2 bases not matched to a gene; V was cut back by 4 bases and J by 0 bases. The CDR3 DNA follows: TGTGCCAGCAGCTACAGGGGGAGCTCCTACAATGAGCAGTTCTTC. This codes for CASSYRGSSYNEQFF.

The chain employs TRBV24-1 and TRBJ2-3; D may be TRBD1 or TRBD2 (5 bases each). Between the trimmed V and J ends, which lost 2 bases and 4 bases, there was a span of 9 bases. Germline CDR1 and CDR2: KGHDR and SFDVKD. The CDR3 is 14 residues long. The CDR3 sequence is CATSDSWGSDTQYF. CDR3 bases: TGTGCCACCAGTGATTCCTGGGGGTCAGATACGCAGTATTTT.

This clone was picked up a small number of times. The same CDR3 arises from other DNA sequences in this sample as well. The chain has TRBV4-2 and TRBJ1-5; perhaps TRBD1 as D (5 bases). V was clipped by 0 bases and J by 2 bases, with 5 bases between them. This CDR3 is built from 14 residues. Germline V CDR1 and CDR2: LGHNA, YNFKEQ. The CDR3 here is CASSQDRGNQPQHF. The DNA for the CDR3 is TGTGCCAGCAGCCAAGACAGGGGCAATCAGCCCCAGCATTTT.

The rearrangement joins TRBV7-6 to TRBJ2-3, with 8 bases matching TRBD2. CDR1 is SGHVS, CDR2 FNYEAQ, per germline. The CDR3 loop spans 17 amino acids. V gave up 5 bases and J gave up 4 bases; unmatched junction bases: 14. The CDR3 here is CASSVRTGGAQADTQYF. CDR3 bases: TGTGCCAGCAGCGTACGGACCGGGGGGGCTCAAGCAGATACGCAGTATTTT.

This chain joins TRBV18 and TRBJ2-7; the D is unclear. This CDR3 spans 12 amino acids. Germline CDR1 and CDR2: KGHSH and LQKENI. Trimming took 4 bases from V and 2 from J, leaving 6 bases between them. The CDR3 spells CASSRGTYEQYF. CDR3 DNA sequence: TGTGCCAGCTCACGCGGTACCTACGAGCAGTACTTC.

V is TRBV25-1 and J is TRBJ2-1, with D perhaps matching TRBD2 (6 bases). The V gene lost 3 bases and the J gene lost 5 bases, with 11 bases spanning the gap. Germline CDR1 MGHDK, CDR2 SYGVNS. The CDR3 is made up of 14 amino acids. The CDR3 sequence: CASSEWEEHNEQFF. The DNA for the CDR3 is TGTGCCAGCAGTGAGTGGGAGGAACACAATGAGCAGTTCTTC.